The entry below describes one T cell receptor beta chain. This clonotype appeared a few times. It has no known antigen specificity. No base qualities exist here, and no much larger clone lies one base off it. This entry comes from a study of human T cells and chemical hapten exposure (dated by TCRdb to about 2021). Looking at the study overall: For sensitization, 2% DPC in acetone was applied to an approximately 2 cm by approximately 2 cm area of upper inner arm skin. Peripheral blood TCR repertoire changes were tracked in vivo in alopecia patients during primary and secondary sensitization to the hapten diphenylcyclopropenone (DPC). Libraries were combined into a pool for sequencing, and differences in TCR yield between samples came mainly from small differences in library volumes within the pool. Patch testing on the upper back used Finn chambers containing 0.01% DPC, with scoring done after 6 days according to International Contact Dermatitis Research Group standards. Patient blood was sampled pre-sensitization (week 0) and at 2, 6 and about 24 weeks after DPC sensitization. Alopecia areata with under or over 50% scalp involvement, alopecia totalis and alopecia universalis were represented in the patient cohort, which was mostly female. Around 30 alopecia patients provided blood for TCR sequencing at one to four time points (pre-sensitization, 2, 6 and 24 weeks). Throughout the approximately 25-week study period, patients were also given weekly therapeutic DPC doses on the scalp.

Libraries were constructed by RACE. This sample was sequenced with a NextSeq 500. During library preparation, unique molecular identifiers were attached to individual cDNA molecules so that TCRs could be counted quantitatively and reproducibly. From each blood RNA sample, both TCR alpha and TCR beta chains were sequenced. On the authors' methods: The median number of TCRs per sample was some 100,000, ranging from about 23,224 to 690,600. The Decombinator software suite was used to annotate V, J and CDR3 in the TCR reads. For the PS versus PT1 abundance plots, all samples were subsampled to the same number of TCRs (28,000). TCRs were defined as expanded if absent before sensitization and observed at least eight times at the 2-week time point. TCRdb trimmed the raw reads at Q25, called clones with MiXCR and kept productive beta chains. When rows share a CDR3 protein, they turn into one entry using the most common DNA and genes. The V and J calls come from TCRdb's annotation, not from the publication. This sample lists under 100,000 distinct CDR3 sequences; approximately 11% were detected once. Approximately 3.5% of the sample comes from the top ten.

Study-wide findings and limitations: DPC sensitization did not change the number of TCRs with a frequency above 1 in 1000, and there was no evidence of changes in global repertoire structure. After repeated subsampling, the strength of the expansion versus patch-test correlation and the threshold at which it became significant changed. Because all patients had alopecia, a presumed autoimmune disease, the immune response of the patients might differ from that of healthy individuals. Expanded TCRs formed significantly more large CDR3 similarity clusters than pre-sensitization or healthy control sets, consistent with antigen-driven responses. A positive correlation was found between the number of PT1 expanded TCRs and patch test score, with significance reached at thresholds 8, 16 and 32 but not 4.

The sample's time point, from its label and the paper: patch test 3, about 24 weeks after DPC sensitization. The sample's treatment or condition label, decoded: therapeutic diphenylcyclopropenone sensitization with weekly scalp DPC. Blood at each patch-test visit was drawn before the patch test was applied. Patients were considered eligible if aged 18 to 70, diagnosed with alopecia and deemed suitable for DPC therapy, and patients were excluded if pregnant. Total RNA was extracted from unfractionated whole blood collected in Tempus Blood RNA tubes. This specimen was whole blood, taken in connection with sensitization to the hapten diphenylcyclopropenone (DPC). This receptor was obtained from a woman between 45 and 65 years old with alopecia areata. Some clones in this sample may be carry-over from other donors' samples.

The CDR3 is CASSSVTGEKLFF. The sequence in DNA is TGTGCCAGCAGTTCAGTCACAGGAGAAAAACTGTTTTTT. Here the chain combines TRBV27 and TRBJ1-4; TRBD1 is a possible D gene, resting on 5 matching bases. CDR1 and CDR2 are read off the germline V gene (reference sequence) as MNHEY and SMNVEV. Deletion took 4 bases off V and 8 bases off J, with a span of 11 bases between the germline ends. There are 13 amino acids in the CDR3, from cysteine to phenylalanine inclusive. Only CDR3 DNA remains: 39 bases, in frame from the first base.